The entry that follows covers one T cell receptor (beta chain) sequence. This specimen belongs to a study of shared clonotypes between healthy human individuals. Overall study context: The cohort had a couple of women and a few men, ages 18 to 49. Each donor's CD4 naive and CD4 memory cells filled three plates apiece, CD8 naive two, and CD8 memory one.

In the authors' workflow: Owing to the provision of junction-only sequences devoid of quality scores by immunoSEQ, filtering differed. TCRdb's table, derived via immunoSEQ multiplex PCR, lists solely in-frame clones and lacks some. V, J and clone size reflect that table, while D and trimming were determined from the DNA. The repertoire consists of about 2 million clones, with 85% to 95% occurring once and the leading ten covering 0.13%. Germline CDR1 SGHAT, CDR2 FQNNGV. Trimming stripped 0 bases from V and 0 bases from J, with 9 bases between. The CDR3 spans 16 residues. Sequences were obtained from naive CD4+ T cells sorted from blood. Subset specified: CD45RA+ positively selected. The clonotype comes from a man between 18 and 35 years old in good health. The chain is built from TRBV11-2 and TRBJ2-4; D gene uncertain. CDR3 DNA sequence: TGTGCCAGCAGCTTAGATCTGCAGACAGCCAAAAACATTCAGTACTTC. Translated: CASSLDLQTAKNIQYF.